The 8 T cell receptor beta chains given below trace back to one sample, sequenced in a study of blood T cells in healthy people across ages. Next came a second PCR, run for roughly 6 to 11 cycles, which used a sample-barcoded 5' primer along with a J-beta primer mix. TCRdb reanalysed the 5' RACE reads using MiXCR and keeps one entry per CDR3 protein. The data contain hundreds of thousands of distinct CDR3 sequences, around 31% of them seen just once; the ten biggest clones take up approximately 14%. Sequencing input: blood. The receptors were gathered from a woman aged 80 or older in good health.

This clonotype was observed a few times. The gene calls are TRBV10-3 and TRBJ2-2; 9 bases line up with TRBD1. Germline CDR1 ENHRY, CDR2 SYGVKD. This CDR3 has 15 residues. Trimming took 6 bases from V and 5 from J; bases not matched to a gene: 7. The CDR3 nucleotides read TGTGCCATCAGCCCGGGACAGGGACAGACCGGGGAGCTGTTTTTT. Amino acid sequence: CAISPGQGQTGELFF.

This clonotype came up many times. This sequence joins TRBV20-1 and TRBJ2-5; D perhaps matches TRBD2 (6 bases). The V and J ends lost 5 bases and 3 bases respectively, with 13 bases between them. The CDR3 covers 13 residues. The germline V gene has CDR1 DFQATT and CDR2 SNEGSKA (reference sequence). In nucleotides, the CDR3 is TGCAGTGCTGGGGGGACTTCAGAAGAGACCCAGTACTTC. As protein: CSAGGTSEETQYF.

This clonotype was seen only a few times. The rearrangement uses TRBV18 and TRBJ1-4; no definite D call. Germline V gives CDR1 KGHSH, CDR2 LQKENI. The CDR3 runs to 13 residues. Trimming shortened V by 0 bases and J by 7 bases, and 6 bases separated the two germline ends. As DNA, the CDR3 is TGTGCCAGCTCACCACCGCCAGGTGAAAAACTGTTTTTT. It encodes CASSPPPGEKLFF.

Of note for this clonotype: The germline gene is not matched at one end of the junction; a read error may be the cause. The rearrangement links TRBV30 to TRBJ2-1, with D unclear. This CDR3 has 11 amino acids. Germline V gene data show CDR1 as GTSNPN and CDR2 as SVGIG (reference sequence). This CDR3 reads CSWSERDEQFF. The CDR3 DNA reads TGTTCCTGGAGTGAACGAGATGAGCAGTTCTTC.

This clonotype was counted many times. The CDR3 DNA is TGTGCCAGCAGCCAACAAGCGGCCTCCTACGAGCAGTACTTC. This gives the protein CASSQQAASYEQYF. The chain recombines TRBV4-2 with TRBJ2-7; possible D gene TRBD2, 5 bases. Looked up from germline, CDR1 is LGHNA and CDR2 is YNFKEQ. CDR3 size: 14 residues. V lost 2 bases to trimming and J lost 0 bases, with 8 bases between them.

This chain's CDR3 is CASSHEQGTGYTF. DNA of the CDR3: TGCGCCAGCAGCCACGAACAGGGGACTGGCTACACCTTC. The chain joins TRBV4-3 to TRBJ1-2, with 7 bases matching TRBD1. Germline lookup yields CDR1 LGHNA and CDR2 YSLEER. V shed 3 bases, J shed 7 bases, and the junction held 5 bases outside the gene matches. CDR3 length: 13 amino acids.

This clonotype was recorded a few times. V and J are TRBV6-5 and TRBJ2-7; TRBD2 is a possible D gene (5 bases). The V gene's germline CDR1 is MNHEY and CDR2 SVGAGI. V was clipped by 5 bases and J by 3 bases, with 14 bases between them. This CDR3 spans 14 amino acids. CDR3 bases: TGTGCCAGCAGTCCACGATCACGGGGCTACGAGCAGTACTTC. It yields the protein CASSPRSRGYEQYF.

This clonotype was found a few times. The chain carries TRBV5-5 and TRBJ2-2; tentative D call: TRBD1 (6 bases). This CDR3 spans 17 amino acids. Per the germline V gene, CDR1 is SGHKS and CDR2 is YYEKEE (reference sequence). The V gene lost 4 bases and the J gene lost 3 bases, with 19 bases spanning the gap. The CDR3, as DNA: TGTGCCAGCAGCCTAAACCACAGGGCTGATTACACCGGGGAGCTGTTTTTT. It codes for CASSLNHRADYTGELFF. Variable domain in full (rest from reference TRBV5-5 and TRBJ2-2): DAGVTQSPTHLIKTRGQQVTLRCSPISGHKSVSWYQQVLGQGPQFIFQYYEKEERGRGNFPDRFSARQFPNYSSELNVNALLLGDSALYLCASSLNHRADYTGELFFGEGSRLTVL.